This T cell receptor (beta chain) was obtained from a study of cytomegalovirus exposure and HLA in healthy donors. Primers: 60 Vbeta forward and 13 Jbeta reverse. Sequencing used immunoSEQ multiplex PCR; TCRdb keeps in-frame clones, though not all of them. The repertoire includes 160,000 or so clones, roughly 88% of them detected once, and around 6% sits in the top ten. The V and J ends lost 3 bases and 1 base respectively, with 10 bases between them. In germline, CDR1 is MNHNS, CDR2 SASEGT. The CDR3 loop spans 15 amino acids. The clonotype comes from a man over 45 in good health and CMV-seropositive. Sequenced: PBMCs. The rearrangement uses TRBV6-1 and TRBJ1-5; D perhaps matches TRBD1 (5 bases). This CDR3 reads CASSEGLLSNQPQHF. In nucleotides, the CDR3 is TGTGCCAGCAGTGAGGGACTTCTAAGCAATCAGCCCCAGCATTTT.